This note documents a single TCR beta chain sequence. The antigen remains undetermined. This entry belongs to a study of T cell responses to AZD1222 COVID-19 vaccine. Study details: Combined were second doses at about 4 or about 12 weeks.

Study results and caveats: Nearly half of spike-specific TCRs reportedly target unmutated variant regions. Receipt of two AZD1222 doses was followed by a rise in Spike-specific TCR breadth and depth. Seropositive AZD1222 recipients at baseline numbered only five or six.

The CDR3 consists of 12 residues. The germline V and J ends were trimmed by 1 base and 11 bases, with 8 bases remaining between them. Germline-derived CDR1 and CDR2 are SNHLY and FYNNEI. Measured with immunoSEQ multiplex PCR; TCRdb has only the in-frame clones, and not every one. The sample has more than 150,000 clones, roughly 88% seen once. The rearrangement links TRBV2 to TRBJ1-4; the D is unclear. Sequenced material: peripheral blood, taken on day 0 of AZD1222 vaccination. The sequence derives from an adult in good health. CDR3 sequence: CASSEDSRKLFF. The CDR3 nucleotides read TGTGCCAGCAGTGAAGACAGTAGGAAACTGTTTTTT.